The 32 T cell receptor beta chains given below trace back to one sample, sequenced in a study of cytomegalovirus exposure and HLA in healthy donors. PCR employed 60 Vbeta and 13 Jbeta primers. The table came from immunoSEQ multiplex PCR; TCRdb's copy has only in-frame clones and leaves some out. The sample includes about 120,000 clones, roughly 77% of them seen just once. What was sequenced was PBMCs. The receptors come from a man between 18 and 35 years old in good health and CMV-seronegative.

This CDR3 is CASSIERERRGYTF. CDR3 DNA sequence: TGTGCCAGTAGTATTGAGAGGGAACGACGAGGCTACACCTTC. The chain has TRBV19 and TRBJ1-2; no clear D gene. The V gene's germline CDR1 is LNHDA and CDR2 SQIVND (reference sequence). The CDR3 has 14 amino acids. V was clipped by 3 bases and J by 8 bases, with 16 bases between them.

This clone has just one count. The chain employs TRBV2 and TRBJ1-6, with 9 bases that match TRBD1. This CDR3 has 15 residues. Trimming at V came to 6 bases and at J to 8 bases, leaving 8 bases not matched to a gene. CDR1 and CDR2 (germline): SNHLY, FYNNEI. The CDR3 loop reads CASSESTGGDSPLHF. The CDR3 bases are TGTGCCAGCAGCGAATCGACAGGGGGAGATTCACCCCTCCACTTT.

The chain is built from TRBV19 and TRBJ2-2; 8 bases agree with TRBD1. J lost 1 base, V lost 4 bases, and 8 bases had no gene match. CDR1 is LNHDA and CDR2 is SQIVND in the germline V gene (reference sequence). The CDR3 has 17 residues. The CDR3 bases are TGTGCCAGTAGTAGGACAGGGAACAGTCGGAACACCGGGGAGCTGTTTTTT. Translating gives CASSRTGNSRNTGELFF.

This clone was detected once. J is TRBJ2-5 and V is TRBV7-2; 9 bases fit TRBD1. From germline, CDR1 is SGHTA and CDR2 FQGNSA. V was pared by 5 bases and J by 5 bases, with 6 bases of the junction left unmatched. This CDR3 is built from 14 residues. The CDR3 loop reads CASSGYGQGETQYF. CDR3 nucleotides: TGTGCCAGCAGCGGATACGGACAGGGGGAGACCCAGTACTTC.

The rearrangement links TRBV5-1 to TRBJ2-7; tentatively, D is TRBD2 (5 bases). CDR3 length equals 14 residues. V was trimmed by 0 bases and J by 3 bases, leaving 10 bases between them. Germline lookup yields CDR1 SGHRS and CDR2 YFSETQ. CDR3 loop: CASSLVSGNYEQYF. The CDR3 DNA reads TGCGCCAGCAGCTTGGTTTCGGGGAACTACGAGCAGTACTTC.

This clone was seen a few times. The gene calls are TRBV11-2 and TRBJ1-1; TRBD1 aligns across 7 bases. This CDR3 is 12 amino acids long. Per the germline V gene, CDR1 is SGHAT and CDR2 is FQNNGV. V lost 3 bases, J lost 11 bases, and 6 bases stayed unmatched. This chain's CDR3 is CASSFDRAAAFF. In DNA form, the CDR3 reads TGTGCCAGCAGCTTTGACAGGGCGGCGGCTTTCTTT. Variable domain in full (rest from reference TRBV11-2 and TRBJ1-1): EAGVAQSPRYKIIEKRQSVAFWCNPISGHATLYWYQQILGQGPKLLIQFQNNGVVDDSQLPKDRFSAERLKGVDSTLKIQPAKLEDSAVYLCASSFDRAAAFFGQGTRLTVV.

V gene TRBV6-5 combines with J gene TRBJ2-5, with D possibly matching TRBD2 (7 bases). Trimming pared 6 bases from V and 3 bases from J, leaving 11 bases between. The CDR3 runs 13 residues. Per germline, CDR1 MNHEY and CDR2 SVGAGI. The CDR3 region has the DNA TGTGCCAGCAGGAGGGGGGGGGAAGAGACCCAGTACTTC. It is translated as CASRRGGEETQYF.

The rearrangement uses TRBV25-1 and TRBJ2-7; TRBD1 aligns across 7 bases. The CDR3 spans 16 residues. The trim removed 5 bases at V and 5 bases at J, leaving 15 bases unmatched. Germline V gene lookup returns CDR1 MGHDK and CDR2 SYGVNS. For the CDR3, the DNA is TGTGCCAGCAGTTCCGAGACAGGGTTAGGCTTCCACGAGCAGTACTTC. Protein: CASSSETGLGFHEQYF.

The chain employs TRBV7-6 and TRBJ2-3, with TRBD2 identical over 8 bases. Germline lookup yields CDR1 SGHVS and CDR2 FNYEAQ. This CDR3 has 15 residues. Losses at the gene ends were 4 bases for V and 1 base for J; bases not matched to a gene: 4. The DNA for the CDR3 is TGTGCCAGCAGCTCGCTTAGCGGGGGCACAGATACGCAGTATTTT. It codes for CASSSLSGGTDTQYF.

This clone was counted a single time. The chain joins TRBV6-1 to TRBJ1-2, with TRBD1 matching over 7 bases. CDR3 length: 11 amino acids. The J segment lost 8 bases and the V segment lost 8 bases, leaving 5 bases of the junction unmatched. Looked up from germline, CDR1 is MNHNS and CDR2 is SASEGT. CDR3 sequence: CASGRGQGYTF. DNA of the CDR3: TGTGCCAGCGGCCGGGGACAGGGCTACACCTTC.

Of note for this clone: A read error may account for a junction end that differs from germline. The rearrangement joins TRBV7-2 to TRBJ1-3; D may be TRBD1 (5 bases). From germline, CDR1 is SGHTA and CDR2 FQGNSA. The CDR3 is 15 residues long. CDR3 sequence reads: CASSSAQGWGNAIYF. Here the CDR3 DNA reads TGTGCCAGCAGCTCTGCCCAGGGATGGGGAAACGCCATATATTTT.

V gene TRBV19 combines with J gene TRBJ1-2; D ambiguous. CDR1 LNHDA and CDR2 SQIVND come from the germline V gene (reference sequence). The CDR3 spans 15 residues. Trimming took off 7 bases at V and 1 base at J, with 16 bases between the two ends. Written as DNA, the CDR3 is TGTGCCAGTATAGCTCGTGGAGGGCTTAACTATGGCTACACCTTC. Amino acid sequence: CASIARGGLNYGYTF.

This chain connects TRBV5-8 to TRBJ2-3, with 9 nucleotides matching TRBD2. CDR1 is SGHTS, CDR2 YDEGEE, per germline. This CDR3 comprises 16 residues. V shed 0 bases and J 4 bases; nucleotides not matched to a gene: 6. The CDR3 DNA reads as TGTGCCAGCAGCTTGGGACCAGCGGGGGGCTCAGATACGCAGTATTTT. Its translation is CASSLGPAGGSDTQYF.

This chain uses TRBV2 with TRBJ2-5; D unclear. The end of the DNA is better explained by TRBJ2-7, so the J call may be wrong. Germline-derived CDR1 and CDR2 are SNHLY and FYNNEI. The CDR3 consists of 11 residues. CDR3 DNA: TGTGCCAGCAGATCCTCCTACGAGCAGTACTTC. Translation gives CASRSSYEQYF.

This clone appeared once. The chain carries TRBV9 and TRBJ1-3, with 7 bases matching TRBD1. Germline CDR1 SGDLS, CDR2 YYNGEE. The CDR3 length is 15 residues. The trim removed 7 bases at V and 4 bases at J, leaving 11 bases unmatched. The CDR3 DNA reads as TGTGCCAGCTCCCGAGACAGGGCGCAAGGAAACACCATATATTTT. As protein: CASSRDRAQGNTIYF.

The CDR3 DNA reads TGTGCCAGTAGTATAGATCCGGTGAACACTGAAGCTTTCTTT. Protein: CASSIDPVNTEAFF. The chain is built from TRBV19 and TRBJ1-1; D gene uncertain. The CDR3 runs 14 residues. Per germline, CDR1 LNHDA and CDR2 SQIVND (reference sequence). V was pared by 0 bases and J by 0 bases, with 5 bases between.

The chain recombines TRBV6-5 with TRBJ1-1; D is perhaps TRBD1 (5 bases). Germline CDR1 reads MNHEY; CDR2 reads SVGAGI. Trimming removed 2 bases at V and 1 base at J, with 14 bases between. The CDR3 is made up of 16 amino acids. CDR3 nucleotide sequence: TGTGCCAGCAGTTACGGGGCCTTCGGGGGGAACACTGAAGCTTTCTTT. This sequence encodes CASSYGAFGGNTEAFF.

The chain recombines TRBV29-1 with TRBJ1-2, with TRBD1 matching over 7 bases. V trimming: 1 base; J trimming: 5 bases; junction bases outside the gene matches: 7. This CDR3 is 14 amino acids long. The germline CDR1 and CDR2 sequences are SQVTM and ANQGSEA. CDR3 bases: TGCAGCGTTGAAGGAGGGACAGCGCAGTATGGCTACACCTTC. This translates into CSVEGGTAQYGYTF.

The chain has TRBV15 and TRBJ2-7; 7 bases map to TRBD2. There are 16 residues in the CDR3. V lost 0 bases and J lost 5; bases outside the gene matches: 10. From germline, CDR1 is LNHNV and CDR2 YYDKDF (reference sequence). The CDR3 region is CATSRDTGTTSHEQYF. The CDR3 coding sequence is TGTGCCACCAGCAGAGACACCGGGACTACGTCCCACGAGCAGTACTTC.

This chain uses TRBV6-1 with TRBJ2-5; weak D call: TRBD2 (6 bases). The DNA end is more similar to TRBJ2-7, so the J call may be wrong. The CDR3 loop spans 15 amino acids. CDR1 MNHNS and CDR2 SASEGT come from the germline V gene. The CDR3 bases are TGTGCCAGCAGTGTTGCGGGACTGAGCTCCTACGAGCAGTACTTC. This codes for CASSVAGLSSYEQYF.

There are a few counts of this clone. V and J are TRBV4-3 and TRBJ2-1; TRBD2 matches at 9 bases. The CDR3 is made up of 15 amino acids. V lost 1 base and J lost 8; bases outside the gene matches: 6. Germline V lookup: CDR1 LGHNA, CDR2 YSLEER. In nucleotides, the CDR3 is TGCGCCAGCAGCCAAGGGCGGGGGGGCCGGGATGAGCAGTTCTTC. It specifies CASSQGRGGRDEQFF.

V gene TRBV2 combines with J gene TRBJ1-2, with a weak D call TRBD1 (5 bases). With 7 bases removed from V and 7 bases from J, the gap between germline ends came to 19 bases. Looked up from germline, CDR1 is SNHLY and CDR2 is FYNNEI. The length of the CDR3 is 14 residues. CDR3 loop: CASTLRTLSSGYTF. CDR3 nucleotides: TGTGCCAGCACCCTTAGGACACTTTCTTCTGGCTACACCTTC. Based on the CDR3 plus reference TRBV2 and TRBJ1-2, the full variable domain is EPEVTQTPSHQVTQMGQEVILRCVPISNHLYFYWYRQILGQKVEFLVSFYNNEISEKSEIFDDQFSVERPDGSNFTLKIRSTKLEDSAMYFCASTLRTLSSGYTFGSGTRLTVV.

This chain uses TRBV11-2 with TRBJ1-2; the match to TRBD1 covers 7 bases. V was pared by 1 base and J by 2 bases, with 7 bases of the junction left unmatched. From germline, CDR1 is SGHAT and CDR2 FQNNGV. The CDR3 runs to 16 residues. The CDR3 DNA reads TGTGCCAGCAGCTTAGGTCCCGGGACAGCCAACTATGGCTACACCTTC. Protein sequence: CASSLGPGTANYGYTF.

The V call is TRBV7-2, the J call TRBJ1-2; D possibly corresponds to TRBD1 (5 bases). The CDR3 runs to 14 residues. The germline V gene encodes CDR1 SGHTA and CDR2 FQGNSA. V was shortened by 7 bases and J by 0 bases, with 12 bases between the two germline ends. The CDR3 DNA is TGTGCCAGCAACCGACAGAATTCTAACTATGGCTACACCTTC. Protein sequence: CASNRQNSNYGYTF.

CDR3 sequence reads: CATSPGHRLRSNQPQHF. CDR3 DNA: TGTGCCACCAGTCCGGGACACCGTTTACGAAGCAATCAGCCCCAGCATTTT. This chain connects TRBV15 to TRBJ1-5, with D possibly TRBD1 on 6 matching bases. The V gene's germline CDR1 is LNHNV and CDR2 YYDKDF (reference sequence). V was trimmed by 6 bases and J by 1 base, leaving 19 bases between them. The CDR3 is 17 residues long.

This clone was found once. The chain recombines TRBV6-6 with TRBJ2-2; 9 bases line up with TRBD2. The CDR3 has 16 amino acids. With V trimmed by 3 bases and J by 3 bases, 5 bases remained unmatched. CDR1 is MNHNY, CDR2 SVGAGI, per germline (reference sequence). DNA of the CDR3: TGTGCCAGCAGTTATTACGGGACTAGCTACACCGGGGAGCTGTTTTTT. Protein product: CASSYYGTSYTGELFF.

The rearrangement joins TRBV2 to TRBJ2-3; D is unresolved. The germline V and J ends were trimmed by 6 bases and 6 bases, with 13 bases remaining between them. Looked up from germline, CDR1 is SNHLY and CDR2 is FYNNEI. The CDR3 contains 13 residues. CDR3 sequence (DNA): TGTGCCAGCAGACCAGGATGGGCCGATACGCAGTATTTT. Encoded protein: CASRPGWADTQYF. Full variable domain (rest looked up from reference TRBV2 and TRBJ2-3): EPEVTQTPSHQVTQMGQEVILRCVPISNHLYFYWYRQILGQKVEFLVSFYNNEISEKSEIFDDQFSVERPDGSNFTLKIRSTKLEDSAMYFCASRPGWADTQYFGPGTRLTVL.

The V gene is TRBV7-3, the J gene TRBJ2-2; 7 bases line up with TRBD2. The germline V gene encodes CDR1 SGHTA and CDR2 FQGTGA. The CDR3 extends over 16 amino acids. J was trimmed by 2 bases and V by 7 bases; bases with no gene match: 10. The DNA for the CDR3 is TGTGCCAGCACCACAAGTGGGACTATTAACACCGGGGAGCTGTTTTTT. It translates to CASTTSGTINTGELFF.

The chain employs TRBV9 and TRBJ2-1; 8 nucleotides match TRBD2. The germline V gene has CDR1 SGDLS and CDR2 YYNGEE. Trimming cost V 7 bases and J 4 bases; bases outside gene matches: 7. This CDR3 is 14 amino acids long. The CDR3, as DNA: TGTGCCAGCTCGAAGGCTAGCGGGTACAATGAGCAGTTCTTC. Encoded protein: CASSKASGYNEQFF.

This chain joins TRBV7-9 and TRBJ1-6, with D perhaps TRBD1 (5 bases). V shed 5 bases and J shed 10 bases, with 15 bases lying between them. Germline assignment: CDR1 SEHNR and CDR2 FQNEAQ (reference sequence). The CDR3 loop spans 14 amino acids. Here the CDR3 reads CASSPRTLSSPLHF. The DNA of the CDR3 is TGTGCCAGCAGCCCTCGGACACTCAGCTCACCCCTCCACTTT.

This clone has just a few counts. CDR3 DNA: TGTGCCAGCGGGGACAGGACGAACACTGAAGCTTTCTTT. It translates to CASGDRTNTEAFF. V is TRBV6-5 and J is TRBJ1-1; 8 bases map to TRBD1. The CDR3 consists of 13 residues. The V gene end was trimmed by 8 bases and the J gene end by 1 base; junction bases not matched to a gene: 3. The germline gives CDR1 MNHEY, CDR2 SVGAGI.

The V call is TRBV5-6, the J call TRBJ1-1; D uncertain. CDR1 and CDR2 from the germline V gene are SGHDT and YYEEEE. There are 17 residues in the CDR3. V was shortened by 1 base and J by 0 bases, with 16 bases between the two germline ends. For the CDR3, the DNA is TGTGCCAGCAGCTTGCGCGGCCGAGGTTACATGAACACTGAAGCTTTCTTT. As protein: CASSLRGRGYMNTEAFF.